Given below is one T cell receptor (beta chain) in context. Antigen specificity is unknown. The sample originates from a study of Tregs in tolerant kidney transplant recipients. Overall study context: Related graft donors supplied nonmyeloablative bone marrow transplants, and mixed chimerism was transient.

V lost 4 bases to trimming and J lost 4 bases; unmatched junction nucleotides: 14. The CDR3 totals 17 residues. From germline, CDR1 is MGHRA and CDR2 YSYEKL. Points from the study as a whole: Biological reproducibility was not directly addressed, but technical replication error appeared minimal. Changing PCR primers prevented nucleotide comparison between some patients' samples. Findings come from small patient numbers and require larger validation.

The method was immunoSEQ multiplex PCR; TCRdb's version includes in-frame clones alone and lacks a portion of them. Counted here are fewer than 100,000 clones, more than 85% occurring once; the ten biggest clones make up around 0.45%. This TCR derives from a human donor who received a combined kidney and bone marrow transplant. Material: CD4+ T cells from blood, obtained before the transplant. The chain carries TRBV4-1 and TRBJ2-7; TRBD1 agrees at 9 bases. The CDR3 is CASSLRRVPGQGYEQYF. CDR3 DNA: TGCGCCAGCAGCCTTCGGCGGGTACCGGGACAGGGATACGAGCAGTACTTC.